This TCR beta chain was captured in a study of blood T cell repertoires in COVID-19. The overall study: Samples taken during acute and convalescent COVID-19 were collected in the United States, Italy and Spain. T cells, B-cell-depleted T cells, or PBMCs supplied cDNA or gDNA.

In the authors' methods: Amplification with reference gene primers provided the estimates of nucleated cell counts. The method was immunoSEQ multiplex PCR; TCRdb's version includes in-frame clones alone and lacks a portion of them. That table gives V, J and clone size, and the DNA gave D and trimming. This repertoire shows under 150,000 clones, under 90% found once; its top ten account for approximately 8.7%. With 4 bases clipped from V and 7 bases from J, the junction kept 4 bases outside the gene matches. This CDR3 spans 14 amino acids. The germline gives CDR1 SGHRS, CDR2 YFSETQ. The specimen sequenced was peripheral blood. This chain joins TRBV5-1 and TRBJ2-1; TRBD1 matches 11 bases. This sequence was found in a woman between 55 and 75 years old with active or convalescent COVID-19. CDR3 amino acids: CASSRDRGWNEQFF. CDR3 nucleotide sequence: TGCGCCAGCAGCAGGGACAGGGGGTGGAATGAGCAGTTCTTC.